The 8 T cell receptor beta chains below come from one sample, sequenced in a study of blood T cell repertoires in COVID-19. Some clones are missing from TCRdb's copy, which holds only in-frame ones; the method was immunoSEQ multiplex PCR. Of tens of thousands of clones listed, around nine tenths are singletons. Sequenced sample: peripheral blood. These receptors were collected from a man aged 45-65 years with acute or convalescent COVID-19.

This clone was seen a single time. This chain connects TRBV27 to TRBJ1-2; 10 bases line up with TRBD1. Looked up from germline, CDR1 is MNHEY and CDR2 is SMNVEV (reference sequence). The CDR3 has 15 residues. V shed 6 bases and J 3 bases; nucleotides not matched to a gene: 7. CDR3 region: CASRFGTGADYGYTF. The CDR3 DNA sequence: TGTGCCAGCAGATTTGGGACAGGGGCGGACTATGGCTACACCTTC.

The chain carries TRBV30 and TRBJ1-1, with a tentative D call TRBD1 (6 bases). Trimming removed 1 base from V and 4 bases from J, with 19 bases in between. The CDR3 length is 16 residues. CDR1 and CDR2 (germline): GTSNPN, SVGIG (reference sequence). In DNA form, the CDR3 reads TGTGCCTGGAGTGGGGGGGGCATCAGGTCGGGCACTGAAGCTTTCTTT. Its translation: CAWSGGGIRSGTEAFF.

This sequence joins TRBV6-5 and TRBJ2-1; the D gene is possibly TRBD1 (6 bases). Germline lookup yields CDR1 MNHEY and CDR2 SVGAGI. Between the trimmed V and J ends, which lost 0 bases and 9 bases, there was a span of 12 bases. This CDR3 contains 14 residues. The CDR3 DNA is TGTGCCAGCAGTTACTCACCAGGGGTTGGTGAGCAGTTCTTC. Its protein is CASSYSPGVGEQFF.

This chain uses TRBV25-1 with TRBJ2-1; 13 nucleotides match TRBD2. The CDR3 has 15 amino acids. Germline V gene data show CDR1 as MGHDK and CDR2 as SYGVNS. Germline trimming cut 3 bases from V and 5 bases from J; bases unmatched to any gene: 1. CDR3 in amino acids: CASSDGTSGNNEQFF. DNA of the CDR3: TGTGCCAGCAGTGACGGGACTAGCGGGAACAATGAGCAGTTCTTC.

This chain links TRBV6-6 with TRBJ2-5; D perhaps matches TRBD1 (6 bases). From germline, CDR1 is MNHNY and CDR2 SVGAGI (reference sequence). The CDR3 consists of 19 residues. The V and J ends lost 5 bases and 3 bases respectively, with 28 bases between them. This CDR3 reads CASSHEMIVVGRGKETQYF. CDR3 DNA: TGTGCCAGCAGTCACGAAATGATCGTGGTTGGCAGGGGAAAAGAGACCCAGTACTTC.

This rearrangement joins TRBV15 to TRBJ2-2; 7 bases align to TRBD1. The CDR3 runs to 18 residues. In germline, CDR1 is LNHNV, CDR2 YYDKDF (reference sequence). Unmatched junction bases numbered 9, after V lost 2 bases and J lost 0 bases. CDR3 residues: CATSRNPPGTANTGELFF. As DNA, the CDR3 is TGTGCCACCAGCAGAAATCCCCCCGGGACAGCGAACACCGGGGAGCTGTTTTTT.

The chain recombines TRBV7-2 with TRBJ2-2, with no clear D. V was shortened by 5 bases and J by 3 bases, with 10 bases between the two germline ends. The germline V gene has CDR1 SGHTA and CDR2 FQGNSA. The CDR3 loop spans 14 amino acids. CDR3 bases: TGTGCCAGCAGCATGACCCGGGACACCGGGGAGCTGTTTTTT. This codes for CASSMTRDTGELFF.

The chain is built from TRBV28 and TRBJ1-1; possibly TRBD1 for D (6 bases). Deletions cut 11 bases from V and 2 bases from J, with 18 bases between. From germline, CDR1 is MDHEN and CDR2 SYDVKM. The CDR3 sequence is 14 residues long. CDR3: CAGQNGQLNTEAFF. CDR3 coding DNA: TGTGCCGGACAAAATGGACAGCTAAACACTGAAGCTTTCTTT.